Presented here are 22 T cell receptor delta chains from one specimen sequenced in a study of gamma-delta chains in newborns, infants, children. TCRdb re-identified clones in the reads via CATT. The repertoire includes 7,500 to 10,000 delta-chain clones, roughly 1.5% of them detected once, and roughly 8.5% sits in the top ten. The material sequenced was blood. The receptors were gathered from a child who was a newborn, infant or young child, either healthy, febrile or measles-vaccinated (not recorded which).

Relative to its sample, this clone is medium-sized (0.01 to 0.1%). The chain combines TRDV1 with TRDJ2, with 8 bases fitting TRDD2. Per germline, CDR1 TSWWSYY and CDR2 QGS. The CDR3 totals 20 residues. Trimming cost V 2 bases and J 0 bases; bases outside gene matches: 14. CDR3 protein: CALGEGFLRLRDTLTAQLFF. CDR3 DNA sequence: TGTGCTCTTGGGGAAGGCTTCCTACGGTTGCGGGACACTTTGACAGCACAACTCTTCTTT.

Remarks on this clone: A much larger clonotype is one base distant, so this may be a read error. The J gene is given as TRDJ1, and the V gene is not called; no check of the table's D call, TRDD3, against the DNA was made. The CDR3 has 24 residues. The DNA of the CDR3 is TGTGCTCTTGGGGGACCCCCCCCCACGAACTGGGGGTCTCATCGAACATACACCGCCGATAAACTCATCTTT. Protein product: CALGGPPPTNWGSHRTYTADKLIF.

Regarding this clone: This could be a read error, since a much larger clone is one nucleotide away. The V and J genes are TRDV1 and TRDJ3; D is undetermined. CDR3 length: 25 residues. Germline-derived CDR1 and CDR2 are TSWWSYY and QGS. V was shortened by 0 bases and J by 0 bases, with 30 bases between the two germline ends. DNA of the CDR3: TGTGCTCTTGGGGAACTAGTAACGTTCCCACGTTTGAGGTCTACCAGCTCCTGGGACACCCGACAGATGTTTTTC. As protein: CALGELVTFPRLRSTSSWDTRQMFF.

The table lists this clone with a few counts. This sequence joins TRDV1 and TRDJ3, with TRDD2 as a possible D gene (6 bases). Germline CDR1 reads TSWWSYY; CDR2 reads QGS. The CDR3 consists of 24 residues. The V and J ends lost 4 bases and 0 bases respectively, with 31 bases between them. The CDR3 region has the DNA TGTGCTCTTGGGGGATCAAGGCCTCCTACGAGAGGGGTGGGGAGCTCCTGGGACACCCGACAGATGTTTTTC. It specifies CALGGSRPPTRGVGSSWDTRQMFF.

This clone was observed a few times. The chain carries TRDV1 and TRDJ1; 10 bases match TRDD3. Germline V gene sequence: CDR1 TSWWSYY, CDR2 QGS. J was trimmed by 0 bases and V by 0 bases; bases with no gene match: 28. The CDR3 length is 25 residues. DNA for the CDR3: TGTGCTCTTGGGGAACTACCCCCTTTCCCGCACCCCGTACTGGGGGATCCGACCCACACCGATAAACTCATCTTT. This translates into CALGELPPFPHPVLGDPTHTDKLIF.

Comment on this clone: The mismatch at residue 5 between this DNA's translation and the TCRdb protein of a much larger clone likely reflects a read error; the protein shown is translated from the DNA. The chain joins TRDV1 to TRDJ1; 7 positions match TRDD3. The CDR3 covers 14 residues. Germline CDR1 reads TSWWSYY; CDR2 reads QGS. The CDR3 DNA sequence: TGTGCTCTTGGGAAACTGGGCTACTGGGGAAAACTCATCTTT. It encodes CALGKLGYWGKLIF.

Judged by abundance, this clone is medium-sized (0.01 to 0.1%). Other nucleotide sequences in the sample specify the same CDR3. This chain links TRDV1 with TRDJ1; 9 bases match TRDD3. Germline CDR1 TSWWSYY, CDR2 QGS. This CDR3 is built from 22 residues. J lost 0 bases, V lost 2 bases, and 22 bases had no gene match. The CDR3 DNA sequence: TGTGCTCTTGGGGAATCACGTCCCCTTCTAGTACTGGGGGAACCGTACACCGATAAACTCATCTTT. Translating gives CALGESRPLLVLGEPYTDKLIF.

The chain combines TRDV1 with TRDJ1; 12 bases fit TRDD3. The CDR3 is 18 residues long. J gave up 9 bases and V 0 bases, and 14 bases lay outside the gene matches. The germline gives CDR1 TSWWSYY, CDR2 QGS. The chain's CDR3 is CALGELSYTTGGYLQLIF. The CDR3 nucleotides are TGTGCTCTTGGGGAACTATCCTATACCACTGGGGGATACCTGCAACTCATCTTT.

This clone is termed medium-sized (0.01 to 0.1%). Additional DNA sequences in this sample encode the identical CDR3. The CDR3 spells CACDTGLGDADKLIF. CDR3 bases: TGTGCCTGTGACACCGGGTTGGGGGATGCCGATAAACTCATCTTT. The chain couples TRDV2 to TRDJ1, with 8 bases identical to TRDD3. The CDR3 extends over 15 amino acids. The ends lost 0 bases at V and 3 bases at J; junction bases unmatched: 5. Germline CDR1 is GEAIGNYY and CDR2 is EKD.

This clone showed up just a few times. TCRdb lists the protein of a much larger clone for this DNA, which differs at residue 4, so this is likely a read error; the protein given here is translated from the DNA itself. The CDR3: CACGTCAGGDYTDKLIF. The DNA of the CDR3 is TGTGCCTGTGGCACCTGCGCTGGGGGAGACTACACCGATAAACTCATCTTT. The gene calls are TRDV2 and TRDJ1, with 8 bases identical to TRDD3. The CDR3 sequence is 17 residues long. The germline gives CDR1 GEAIGNYY, CDR2 EKD.

This clone occurred a few times. TCRdb's protein, taken from a much larger clone, differs from this DNA's translation at residue 5, likely owing to a read error; the protein displayed comes from the DNA. The chain is built from TRDV2 and TRDJ3; TRDD3 agrees at 8 bases. The junction had 9 bases not matched to a gene; V was cut back by 3 bases and J by 0 bases. The CDR3 loop spans 19 amino acids. The germline V gene has CDR1 GEAIGNYY and CDR2 EKD. CDR3 DNA sequence: TGTGCCTGTGACGAAGTACTGGGGGTTGGCTCCTGGGACACCCGACAGATGTTTTTC. As protein: CACDEVLGVGSWDTRQMFF.

About this clone itself: The protein that TCRdb holds for this DNA derives from a much larger clone and differs from the translated DNA at residue 7, which likely indicates a read error; the protein shown here is translated from the DNA. The gene calls are TRDV1 and TRDJ1, with 11 bases identical to TRDD3. Germline CDR1 reads TSWWSYY; CDR2 reads QGS. The length of the CDR3 is 20 residues. J gave up 0 bases and V 4 bases, and 16 bases lay outside the gene matches. DNA of the CDR3: TGTGCTCTTGGGGTCCCCCCCTTCCTGGGGGATACAAGGTACACCGATAAACTCATCTTT. Translated, it gives CALGVPPFLGDTRYTDKLIF.

By share, this clone counts as medium-sized. This chain connects TRDV1 to TRDJ2; 7 nucleotides line up with TRDD2. J gave up 5 bases and V 2 bases, and 17 bases lay outside the gene matches. Germline loops: CDR1 TSWWSYY, CDR2 QGS. CDR3 length equals 19 residues. The CDR3 DNA is TGTGCTCTTGGGGAAGACGCGATTTCCTACGTTACCCCCACAGCACAACTCTTCTTT. This sequence encodes CALGEDAISYVTPTAQLFF.

This clone showed up just a few times. This DNA's translation differs at residue 13 from TCRdb's protein, which comes from a much larger clone; a read error is likely, and the protein shown is translated from the DNA. The genes are TRDV2 and TRDJ3; 8 nucleotides line up with TRDD3. Germline V gene sequence: CDR1 GEAIGNYY, CDR2 EKD. The CDR3 length is 19 residues. As DNA, the CDR3 is TGTGCCTGTGACAAAGTACTGGGGGTTGGCTCCTGGGGCACCCGACAGATGTTTTTC. Its translation: CACDKVLGVGSWGTRQMFF.

Details on this clone: TCRdb pairs this DNA with a much larger clone's protein that differs at residue 8, likely a read error; the protein shown was translated from the DNA. The chain couples TRDV2 to TRDJ3; the D gene is possibly TRDD3 (6 bases). This CDR3 is built from 18 residues. The V and J ends lost 3 bases and 4 bases respectively, with 18 bases between them. Looked up from germline, CDR1 is GEAIGNYY and CDR2 is EKD. The CDR3: CACDETGTGQWDTRQMFF. The DNA of the CDR3 is TGTGCCTGTGACGAAACTGGGACAGGGCAGTGGGACACCCGACAGATGTTTTTC.

To note about this clone: The junction departs from the called germline gene at one end, perhaps through a read error. The gene calls are TRDV2 and TRDJ1, with D perhaps matching TRDD3 (5 bases). This CDR3 has 19 amino acids. Germline assignment: CDR1 GEAIGNYY and CDR2 EKD. The CDR3 region has the DNA TGTGCCTGTGGCACCGTGTTTCTGGGAGACTCCCACAACACCGATAAACTCATCTTT. Translated, it gives CACGTVFLGDSHNTDKLIF.

The chain carries TRDV1 and TRDJ1; TRDD2 or TRDD3 may be the D gene (5 bases each). This CDR3 comprises 19 residues. Between the trimmed V and J ends, which lost 2 bases and 0 bases, there was a span of 22 bases. In germline, CDR1 is TSWWSYY, CDR2 QGS. This CDR3 reads CALGEGPYPYWRDTDKLIF. The CDR3 nucleotides read TGTGCTCTTGGGGAAGGCCCCTACCCGTACTGGAGGGACACCGATAAACTCATCTTT.

A remark on this clone: TCRdb records a much larger clone's protein for this DNA, with a difference at residue 7 that likely arises from a read error; the protein given is the translation of the DNA. V usage is TRDV1 and J usage is TRDJ1, with 12 bases matching TRDD3. The CDR3 has 19 residues. In germline, CDR1 is TSWWSYY, CDR2 QGS. V was pared by 1 base and J by 3 bases, with 12 bases of the junction left unmatched. The CDR3 sequence: CALGEPPYVTGGYSDKLIF. Written as DNA, the CDR3 is TGTGCTCTTGGGGAACCTCCCTACGTTACTGGGGGATACTCCGATAAACTCATCTTT.

The table lists this clone with many counts. Other DNA sequences in the same sample also yield this CDR3. This sequence joins TRDV1 and TRDJ2, with 9 bases lining up with TRDD3. The junction had 11 bases not matched to a gene; V was cut back by 1 base and J by 2 bases. Germline V gene sequence: CDR1 TSWWSYY, CDR2 QGS. The CDR3 sequence is 19 residues long. The CDR3 DNA is TGTGCTCTTGGGGAACCTCAAGGTACTGGGGGAAGGTTGACAGCACAACTCTTCTTT. Translated: CALGEPQGTGGRLTAQLFF.

Concerning this clone itself: TCRdb's protein for this DNA is that of a much larger clone and differs from the translation at residue 8, likely a read error; the protein shown is the DNA translation. The chain recombines TRDV2 with TRDJ3; D might be TRDD3 (5 bases). CDR3 length: 19 residues. CDR1 GEAIGNYY and CDR2 EKD come from the germline V gene. Trimming removed 0 bases at V and 0 bases at J, with 14 bases between. The CDR3, as DNA: TGTGCCTGTGACACCGTAGTACCGGGGGGCTCCTGGGACACCCGACAGATGTTTTTC. Translating gives CACDTVVPGGSWDTRQMFF.

This clone was counted a few times. The TCRdb record carries a much larger clone's protein, which differs from this DNA's translation at residue 3; a read error is the likely cause, and the protein listed here is the DNA translation. The J gene is TRDJ1, the V gene TRDV1; 8 positions agree with TRDD3. Germline CDR1 is TSWWSYY and CDR2 is QGS. V trimming: 10 bases; J trimming: 0 bases; junction bases outside the gene matches: 13. There are 16 residues in the CDR3. The CDR3 DNA is TGTGCTCCTGGCCGGTACTGGGGGCTTTACACCGATAAACTCATCTTT. Translating gives CAPGRYWGLYTDKLIF.

The sample holds a few counts of this clone. The TCRdb protein, from a much larger clone, departs from this DNA's translation at residue 8, likely by read error; the protein shown derives from the DNA. The chain employs TRDV2 and TRDJ1; TRDD3 might be the D (5 bases). Germline-derived CDR1 and CDR2 are GEAIGNYY and EKD. Trimming shortened V by 3 bases and J by 4 bases, and 20 bases separated the two germline ends. CDR3 size: 16 residues. This CDR3 reads CACDPVLRAGDDKLIF. Written as DNA, the CDR3 is TGTGCCTGTGACCCCGTGCTGAGGGCAGGGGACGATAAACTCATCTTT.